The T cell receptor beta chain described here comes from a study of early stage breast cancer tumors. Study-wide background: Invasive lobular carcinomas made up about 35% of the 12 ER+/PR+/HER2- tumors.

Each sample had two DNA replicates, 0.5 ug blood or around 1.6 ug tissue. Some clones are missing from TCRdb's copy, which holds only in-frame ones; the method was immunoSEQ multiplex PCR. The repertoire holds around 53,000 clones, with under 95% as singletons. Study findings and constraints: Compared with adjacent normal breast tissue, tumors showed 2 to 2.5-fold greater T cell density and higher clonality.

A remark on this clone: Antigen specificity is unknown.

The CDR3 totals 14 residues. Germline values: CDR1 MGHDK, CDR2 SYGVNS. The ends were cut back, 2 bases at V and 7 bases at J, with 12 bases in the middle. The chain couples TRBV25-1 to TRBJ1-5; possible D gene TRBD1, 5 bases. Sequenced material: blood. The sequence came from a person between 65 and 79 years old with breast cancer. CDR3 sequence: CASSEPGAGQPQHF. CDR3 DNA: TGTGCCAGCAGTGAACCCGGGGCGGGACAGCCCCAGCATTTT.